What follows are 8 T cell receptor beta chains derived from one specimen sequenced in a study of T cells in Graves' hyperthyroidism and ophthalmopathy. From RNA transcripts, TCR beta CDR3 regions were amplified. When the TCR CDR3 underwent first-round RT-PCR, the HTBI primer set was used. TCRdb re-derived calls from the multiplex PCR reads in MiXCR, one entry per CDR3 protein. The sample has about 420,000 distinct CDR3 sequences, approximately 15% seen once. Sample: blood. The receptors stem from a woman aged 18-30 years with Graves' hyperthyroidism.

This clonotype was picked up many times. The chain is built from TRBV7-3 and TRBJ2-1; D is unresolved. The CDR3 extends over 13 amino acids. V lost 7 bases to trimming and J lost 0 bases, with 7 bases between them. The V gene's germline CDR1 is SGHTA and CDR2 FQGTGA. CDR3 coding DNA: TGTGCCAGCACCCGTTTCTCCTACAATGAGCAGTTCTTC. It is translated as CASTRFSYNEQFF.

The sample holds a few counts of this clonotype. The chain has TRBV11-2 and TRBJ2-5; D gene uncertain. Trimming left V 5 bases short and J 5 bases short, with 12 bases between. CDR3 length: 13 residues. Germline CDR1 and CDR2: SGHAT and FQNNGV. The chain's CDR3 is CASSRTHGETQYF. For the CDR3, the DNA is TGTGCCAGCAGCCGCACCCACGGGGAGACCCAGTACTTC.

This clonotype has ten or more counts. This rearrangement joins TRBV7-9 to TRBJ2-7; D possibly corresponds to TRBD1 (6 bases). Trimming shortened V by 4 bases and J by 3 bases, and 22 bases separated the two germline ends. There are 17 residues in the CDR3. Germline values: CDR1 SEHNR, CDR2 FQNEAQ (reference sequence). CDR3 protein: CASSSPRGGGGIYEQYF. The CDR3 nucleotides read TGTGCCAGCAGCTCCCCCAGGGGTGGGGGCGGAATCTACGAGCAGTACTTC.

This clonotype showed up many times. The chain links TRBV7-2 to TRBJ1-1; the D is unclear. The V end was cut by 3 bases, the J end by 7 bases, with 12 bases between. The CDR3 spans 13 residues. In germline, CDR1 is SGHTA, CDR2 FQGNSA. CDR3 coding DNA: TGTGCCAGCAGCTTGAGACGGACCCTTGAAGCTTTCTTT. Its translation: CASSLRRTLEAFF. Complete variable domain (other parts from reference TRBV7-2 and TRBJ1-1): GAGVSQSPSNKVTEKGKDVELRCDPISGHTALYWYRQSLGQGLEFLIYFQGNSAPDKSGLPSDRFSAERTGGSVSTLTIQRTQQEDSAVYLCASSLRRTLEAFFGQGTRLTVV.

Notes on this clonotype: Germline is not matched at one junction end, which may reflect a read error. V usage is TRBV6-1 and J usage is TRBJ1-5; D remains ambiguous. Germline CDR1 MNHNS, CDR2 SASEGT. CDR3 length equals 13 residues. The CDR3: CTSNQFSNQPQHF. The CDR3 DNA sequence: TGTACCAGCAATCAGTTTAGCAATCAGCCCCAGCATTTT.

This clonotype appeared many times. J is TRBJ1-1 and V is TRBV12-3 or TRBV12-4, with a tentative D call TRBD1 (5 bases). The CDR3 loop spans 14 amino acids. V was trimmed by 6 bases and J by 0 bases, leaving 11 bases between them. CDR3 sequence reads: CASRLDIMNTEAFF. In DNA form, the CDR3 reads TGTGCCAGCAGGCTGGACATCATGAACACTGAAGCTTTCTTT.

This clonotype was found a few times. This chain links TRBV28 with TRBJ1-6, with TRBD1 identical over 7 bases. The germline gives CDR1 MDHEN, CDR2 SYDVKM. CDR3 length: 18 amino acids. Germline trimming cut 2 bases from V and 7 bases from J; bases unmatched to any gene: 14. CDR3: CASSLPHPGTVENSPLHF. Here the CDR3 DNA reads TGTGCCAGCAGTTTACCGCACCCAGGGACAGTAGAGAATTCACCCCTCCACTTT.

This clonotype was detected ten times or more. The chain uses TRBV2 and TRBJ1-2, with a possible D match to TRBD1 (6 bases). Trimming shortened V by 6 bases and J by 6 bases, and 17 bases separated the two germline ends. Germline loops: CDR1 SNHLY, CDR2 FYNNEI. This CDR3 has 14 residues. Here the CDR3 reads CASSTDRTSNGYTF. CDR3 coding DNA: TGTGCCAGCAGCACCGACAGGACGTCAAATGGCTACACCTTC.